One sample yielded the 8 T cell receptor beta chains listed below, sequenced in a study of blood T cell repertoires in COVID-19. TCRdb keeps only in-frame clones here, not all; method: immunoSEQ multiplex PCR. This table holds some 83,000 clones, 89% found once. Source material: peripheral blood. The receptors were gathered from a man over 45 with acute or convalescent COVID-19.

This chain uses TRBV5-4 with TRBJ2-3, with D perhaps matching TRBD2 (7 bases). Germline V gives CDR1 SGHNT, CDR2 YYREEE (reference sequence). The CDR3 length is 14 residues. Deletions cut 5 bases from V and 3 bases from J, with 13 bases between. This CDR3 reads CASRGGGPTDTQYF. In DNA, the CDR3 is TGTGCCAGCAGAGGGGGAGGGCCGACAGATACGCAGTATTTT.

This clone was seen only a few times. V and J are TRBV21-1 and TRBJ2-1; TRBD2, the D gene given by the table, was not confirmed from the DNA. TRBV21-1 is flagged as a pseudogene. CDR3 length: 15 residues. CDR3 bases: TGTGCCAGCAGCCTCCCTAGCGGGGGGTTCAATGAGCAGTTCTTC. This sequence encodes CASSLPSGGFNEQFF.

V usage is TRBV18 and J usage is TRBJ2-5; D may be TRBD1 (6 bases). The V and J ends lost 1 base and 5 bases respectively, with 23 bases between them. CDR1 KGHSH and CDR2 LQKENI come from the germline V gene. The CDR3 is made up of 18 amino acids. CDR3 region: CASSPLELPRGSRETQYF. The CDR3 DNA follows: TGTGCCAGCTCACCACTTGAGTTGCCCAGGGGATCTCGGGAGACCCAGTACTTC.

The genes are TRBV7-8 and TRBJ1-2; D gene unclear. Trimming left V 2 bases short and J 1 base short, with 8 bases between. The CDR3 is 14 amino acids. Germline V gives CDR1 SGHVS, CDR2 FQNEAQ. This chain's CDR3 is CASSLLRVNYGYTF. The CDR3 bases are TGTGCCAGCAGCTTACTCCGGGTTAACTATGGCTACACCTTC.

This chain uses TRBV7-9 with TRBJ2-7; 10 bases are a match to TRBD1. Germline V gene lookup returns CDR1 SEHNR and CDR2 FQNEAQ (reference sequence). CDR3 size: 14 residues. V dropped 5 bases and J dropped 2; count of bases not matched to a gene: 3. This CDR3 reads CASSRDRGPYEQYV. DNA of the CDR3: TGTGCCAGCAGCCGGGACAGGGGACCCTACGAGCAGTACGTC.

The chain has TRBV19 and TRBJ1-1; 7 nucleotides match TRBD1. V trimming: 5 bases; J trimming: 1 base; junction bases outside the gene matches: 7. CDR3 length: 15 residues. Germline V lookup: CDR1 LNHDA, CDR2 SQIVND (reference sequence). DNA of the CDR3: TGTGCCAGTAGTCTGGCCGGGACAGCGAACACTGAAGCTTTCTTT. It translates to CASSLAGTANTEAFF. Full variable domain (rest looked up from reference TRBV19 and TRBJ1-1): DGGITQSPKYLFRKEGQNVTLSCEQNLNHDAMYWYRQDPGQGLRLIYYSQIVNDFQKGDIAEGYSVSREKKESFPLTVTSAQKNPTAFYLCASSLAGTANTEAFFGQGTRLTVV.

This chain links TRBV7-6 with TRBJ1-4; D is ambiguous. The germline CDR1 and CDR2 sequences are SGHVS and FNYEAQ. CDR3 length: 14 residues. V was clipped by 2 bases and J by 2 bases, with 6 bases between them. The CDR3 sequence: CASSLQVTNEKLFF. CDR3 nucleotide sequence: TGTGCCAGCAGCTTACAGGTTACTAATGAAAAACTGTTTTTT. Combining the CDR3 with reference TRBV7-6 and TRBJ1-4 gives the whole variable domain GAGVSQSPRYKVTKRGQDVALRCDPISGHVSLYWYRQALGQGPEFLTYFNYEAQQDKSGLPNDRFSAERPEGSISTLTIQRTEQRDSAMYRCASSLQVTNEKLFFGSGTQLSVL.

J is TRBJ2-7 and V is TRBV10-3; weak D call: TRBD1 (6 bases). The V gene's germline CDR1 is ENHRY and CDR2 SYGVKD. Trimming shortened V by 4 bases and J by 2 bases, and 15 bases separated the two germline ends. CDR3 length: 15 residues. CDR3 region: CAISVTDSEPYEQYF. The CDR3 nucleotides read TGTGCCATCAGTGTTACGGACAGCGAGCCCTACGAGCAGTACTTC.